Listed below are T cell receptor beta chains from one sample, sequenced in a study of siplizumab effects on memory and regulatory T cells. Here immunoSEQ multiplex PCR was the method, and the copy in TCRdb shows in-frame clones only, minus some. This sample carries approximately 52,000 clones, approximately 97% of them seen once, and the ten largest clones take around 0.66%. The material sequenced was naive CD4+ T cells sorted from blood. The source is a human donor in good health. Both conserved end residues are part of each CDR3. D genes are given only for firm matches. Size tells how often a clone was seen (once, few, many) or the class of an expanded clone, and some rows leave it out.

clone size: -
J gene: TRBJ2-3
V gene: TRBV19
D gene: -
CDR3 protein: CASSIVFASTDTQYF
CDR3 DNA: TGTGCCAGTAGTATAGTCTTCGCCAGCACAGATACGCAGTATTTT

clone size: -
J gene: TRBJ2-7
V gene: TRBV5-6
D gene: TRBD2
CDR3 protein: CASSPATGLTYEQYF
CDR3 DNA: TGTGCCAGCAGCCCCGCAACGGGACTAACCTACGAGCAGTACTTC

clone size: -
J gene: TRBJ2-7
V gene: TRBV18
D gene: TRBD2
CDR3 protein: CASSPPAGGHSVEQYF
CDR3 DNA: TGTGCCAGCTCACCCCCGGCGGGAGGGCATTCGGTTGAGCAGTACTTC

clone size: once
J gene: TRBJ1-1
V gene: TRBV29-1
D gene: TRBD1
CDR3 protein: CSVSRQGANTEAFF
CDR3 DNA: TGCAGCGTCTCAAGACAGGGAGCGAACACTGAAGCTTTCTTT

clone size: -
J gene: TRBJ1-3
V gene: TRBV27
D gene: -
CDR3 protein: CASSRSRESSGNTIYF
CDR3 DNA: TGTGCCAGCAGTCGAAGCAGGGAGAGCTCTGGAAACACCATATATTTT

clone size: -
J gene: TRBJ1-2
V gene: TRBV6-1
D gene: -
CDR3 protein: CASSEQALGYGYTF
CDR3 DNA: TGTGCCAGCAGTGAACAGGCTTTGGGCTATGGCTACACCTTC

clone size: -
J gene: TRBJ2-3
V gene: TRBV7-2
D gene: -
CDR3 protein: CASSSLRGTDTQYF
CDR3 DNA: TGTGCCAGCAGCTCCCTAAGAGGGACAGATACGCAGTATTTT

clone size: -
J gene: TRBJ2-1
V gene: TRBV25-1
D gene: TRBD2
CDR3 protein: CASTALLAPYNEQFF
CDR3 DNA: TGTGCCAGCACAGCCTTACTAGCGCCTTACAATGAGCAGTTCTTC

clone size: -
J gene: TRBJ2-2
V gene: TRBV4-1
D gene: -
CDR3 protein: CASSRKRPGELFF
CDR3 DNA: TGCGCCAGCAGCCGCAAGCGACCAGGGGAGCTGTTTTTT

clone size: -
J gene: TRBJ1-1
V gene: TRBV9
D gene: -
CDR3 protein: CASSVVMNTEAFF
CDR3 DNA: TGTGCCAGCAGCGTAGTCATGAACACTGAAGCTTTCTTT

clone size: -
J gene: TRBJ2-5
V gene: TRBV4-2
D gene: -
CDR3 protein: CASSQDLKGETQYF
CDR3 DNA: TGTGCCAGCAGCCAGGACCTGAAAGGAGAGACCCAGTACTTC

clone size: -
J gene: TRBJ1-2
V gene: TRBV27
D gene: TRBD1
CDR3 protein: CASSLGQSANYGYTF
CDR3 DNA: TGTGCCAGCAGTTTGGGACAGAGCGCTAACTATGGCTACACCTTC

clone size: -
J gene: TRBJ2-6
V gene: TRBV6-5
D gene: -
CDR3 protein: CASSNPAVTNVLTF
CDR3 DNA: TGTGCCAGCAGCAACCCGGCCGTGACCAACGTCCTGACTTTC

clone size: -
J gene: TRBJ1-2
V gene: TRBV27
D gene: -
CDR3 protein: CASRLGGGPNYGYTF
CDR3 DNA: TGTGCCAGCAGACTCGGTGGAGGGCCTAACTATGGCTACACCTTC

clone size: -
J gene: TRBJ2-5
V gene: TRBV7-6
D gene: -
CDR3 protein: CASRRGPSGKETQYF
CDR3 DNA: TGTGCCAGCAGGCGGGGACCGTCGGGTAAAGAGACCCAGTACTTC

clone size: -
J gene: TRBJ2-5
V gene: TRBV11-3
D gene: -
CDR3 protein: CASSLAGGDQETQYF
CDR3 DNA: TGTGCCAGCAGCTTAGCGGGGGGCGACCAAGAGACCCAGTACTTC

clone size: -
J gene: TRBJ2-3
V gene: TRBV7-2
D gene: -
CDR3 protein: CASSPGSLTVTDTQYF
CDR3 DNA: TGTGCCAGCAGCCCTGGATCGCTGACGGTCACAGATACGCAGTATTTT

clone size: -
J gene: TRBJ1-1
V gene: TRBV6-1
D gene: -
CDR3 protein: CASSRGRTFF
CDR3 DNA: TGTGCCAGCAGCCGGGGCAGAACTTTCTTT

clone size: -
J gene: TRBJ2-7
V gene: TRBV28
D gene: -
CDR3 protein: CATVGAYEQYF
CDR3 DNA: TGTGCCACCGTCGGGGCTTACGAGCAGTACTTC

clone size: -
J gene: TRBJ2-7
V gene: TRBV9
D gene: -
CDR3 protein: CASSREGQGLEQYF
CDR3 DNA: TGTGCCAGCAGCCGGGAGGGACAGGGACTAGAGCAGTACTTC

clone size: -
J gene: TRBJ1-1
V gene: TRBV7-3
D gene: -
CDR3 protein: CASSRTGWNTEAFF
CDR3 DNA: TGTGCCAGCAGCCGAACAGGGTGGAACACTGAAGCTTTCTTT

clone size: few
J gene: TRBJ1-5
V gene: TRBV9
D gene: TRBD1
CDR3 protein: CASSPTGVSNQPQHF
CDR3 DNA: TGTGCCAGCAGCCCGACAGGGGTGAGCAATCAGCCCCAGCATTTT

clone size: once
J gene: TRBJ1-2
V gene: TRBV7-3
D gene: TRBD1
CDR3 protein: CASSLDRETNYGYTF
CDR3 DNA: TGTGCCAGCAGCTTGGACAGGGAGACTAACTATGGCTACACCTTC

clone size: -
J gene: TRBJ1-1
V gene: TRBV6-5
D gene: TRBD1
CDR3 protein: CASSKQGLNTEAFF
CDR3 DNA: TGTGCCAGCAGTAAACAGGGGCTGAACACTGAAGCTTTCTTT

clone size: -
J gene: TRBJ1-2
V gene: TRBV6-5
D gene: TRBD1
CDR3 protein: CASRTTGVDGYTF
CDR3 DNA: TGTGCTAGCAGGACGACAGGGGTGGATGGCTACACCTTC

clone size: -
J gene: TRBJ2-1
V gene: TRBV7-2
D gene: TRBD2
CDR3 protein: CASSPGLAGGGEQFF
CDR3 DNA: TGTGCCAGCAGCCCGGGACTAGCGGGAGGAGGTGAGCAGTTCTTC

clone size: -
J gene: TRBJ2-3
V gene: TRBV7-9
D gene: -
CDR3 protein: CASSLPTLSTDTQYF
CDR3 DNA: TGTGCCAGCAGCTTACCGACACTTAGCACAGATACGCAGTATTTT

clone size: once
J gene: TRBJ1-4
V gene: TRBV2
D gene: -
CDR3 protein: CASSGTVSAGEKLFF
CDR3 DNA: TGTGCCAGCAGTGGAACGGTCTCGGCTGGGGAAAAACTGTTTTTT

clone size: once
J gene: TRBJ2-1
V gene: TRBV6-4
D gene: -
CDR3 protein: CASRKDGTYYNEQFF
CDR3 DNA: TGTGCCAGCAGAAAGGACGGCACCTACTACAATGAGCAGTTCTTC

clone size: once
J gene: TRBJ2-1
V gene: TRBV30
D gene: TRBD2
CDR3 protein: CAWARGLAGGNEQFF
CDR3 DNA: TGTGCCTGGGCCAGGGGACTAGCGGGAGGCAATGAGCAGTTCTTC

clone size: -
J gene: TRBJ1-2
V gene: TRBV28
D gene: -
CDR3 protein: CASGYGYTF
CDR3 DNA: TGTGCCAGCGGCTATGGCTACACCTTC

clone size: -
J gene: TRBJ2-7
V gene: TRBV10-3
D gene: -
CDR3 protein: CAISESQQGRDEQYF
CDR3 DNA: TGTGCCATCAGTGAGTCCCAACAGGGCAGAGACGAGCAGTACTTC

clone size: -
J gene: TRBJ2-5
V gene: TRBV5-1
D gene: TRBD1
CDR3 protein: CASSPGTGGTQYF
CDR3 DNA: TGCGCCAGCAGCCCCGGGACAGGGGGGACCCAGTACTTC

clone size: once
J gene: TRBJ2-5
V gene: TRBV4-1
D gene: TRBD2
CDR3 protein: CASSQPIRTSATQYF
CDR3 DNA: TGCGCCAGCAGCCAGCCCATCCGGACTAGCGCTACCCAGTACTTC

clone size: -
J gene: TRBJ2-3
V gene: TRBV11-3
D gene: -
CDR3 protein: CASSEAGLDNTQYF
CDR3 DNA: TGTGCCAGCAGCGAGGCCGGTTTGGATAATACGCAGTATTTT

clone size: -
J gene: TRBJ2-1
V gene: TRBV19
D gene: TRBD2
CDR3 protein: CASSGTSGTYNEQFF
CDR3 DNA: TGTGCCAGTAGTGGGACTAGCGGGACCTACAATGAGCAGTTCTTC

clone size: -
J gene: TRBJ1-4
V gene: TRBV7-9
D gene: -
CDR3 protein: CASSPSRMGEKLFF
CDR3 DNA: TGTGCCAGCAGCCCAAGCCGGATGGGCGAGAAACTGTTTTTT

clone size: -
J gene: TRBJ2-1
V gene: TRBV5-1
D gene: -
CDR3 protein: CASSSEGVDYNEQFF
CDR3 DNA: TGCGCCAGCAGCTCCGAAGGGGTGGACTACAATGAGCAGTTCTTC

clone size: -
J gene: TRBJ2-1
V gene: TRBV29-1
D gene: TRBD1
CDR3 protein: CSVGSGQGADEQFF
CDR3 DNA: TGCAGCGTTGGATCGGGACAGGGGGCCGATGAGCAGTTCTTC

clone size: -
J gene: TRBJ1-1
V gene: TRBV6-1
D gene: -
CDR3 protein: CASSRGPNTEAFF
CDR3 DNA: TGTGCCAGCAGCAGAGGACCAAACACTGAAGCTTTCTTT

clone size: -
J gene: TRBJ2-1
V gene: TRBV4-1
D gene: -
CDR3 protein: CASSPGVGRDYNEQFF
CDR3 DNA: TGCGCCAGCAGCCCAGGGGTTGGGCGGGATTACAATGAGCAGTTCTTC